A selection of T cell receptor beta chains follows, all from one sample in a study of cytomegalovirus exposure and HLA in healthy donors. Assay: immunoSEQ multiplex PCR; the TCRdb copy retains only in-frame clones and omits some. The sample comprises under 250,000 clones, 82% of which are singletons, and around 3% rests with the top ten. Input material: PBMCs. The receptors were gathered from a woman aged 40 to 49 in good health and CMV-seronegative. The CDR3 runs from the conserved cysteine through the conserved F or W. D genes are given only for firm matches. Not all rows give a size; the values are once, few, many and, for expanded clones, a class.

clone size: few; J gene: TRBJ1-2; V gene: TRBV29-1; D gene: .; CDR3 protein: CSVDYPTNYGYTF; CDR3 DNA: TGCAGCGTTGATTACCCTACCAACTATGGCTACACCTTC
clone size: .; J gene: TRBJ2-4; V gene: TRBV7-9; D gene: TRBD1; CDR3 protein: CASSSTGALAKNIQYF; CDR3 DNA: TGTGCCAGCAGCTCAACAGGGGCGCTAGCCAAAAACATTCAGTACTTC
clone size: .; J gene: TRBJ2-3; V gene: TRBV19; D gene: .; CDR3 protein: CASSTTATDTQYF; CDR3 DNA: TGTGCCAGTAGTACGACAGCCACAGATACGCAGTATTTT
clone size: once; J gene: TRBJ2-2; V gene: TRBV19; D gene: .; CDR3 protein: CASSTTSSPNTGELFF; CDR3 DNA: TGTGCCAGTAGTACCACTAGCAGCCCAAACACCGGGGAGCTGTTTTTT
clone size: few; J gene: TRBJ2-1; V gene: TRBV19; D gene: .; CDR3 protein: CASSIGPSPLQFF; CDR3 DNA: TGTGCCAGTAGTATCGGGCCTAGCCCCTTGCAGTTCTTC
clone size: .; J gene: TRBJ2-7; V gene: TRBV27; D gene: TRBD1; CDR3 protein: CASSLVGTGTYEQYF; CDR3 DNA: TGTGCCAGCAGTTTAGTCGGGACAGGTACCTACGAGCAGTACTTC
clone size: once; J gene: TRBJ2-7; V gene: TRBV25-1; D gene: TRBD1; CDR3 protein: CASSVDRVPYEQYF; CDR3 DNA: TGTGCCAGCAGTGTCGACAGGGTGCCCTACGAGCAGTACTTC
clone size: .; J gene: TRBJ1-4; V gene: TRBV30; D gene: .; CDR3 protein: CAWSRQSEKLFF; CDR3 DNA: TGTGCCTGGAGTAGACAGAGCGAAAAACTGTTTTTT
clone size: .; J gene: TRBJ1-3; V gene: TRBV19; D gene: .; CDR3 protein: CASGRGGSGNTIYF; CDR3 DNA: TGTGCCAGCGGGAGGGGAGGATCTGGAAACACCATATATTTT
clone size: .; J gene: TRBJ1-2; V gene: TRBV6-1; D gene: .; CDR3 protein: CASSAVFDGYTF; CDR3 DNA: TGTGCCAGCAGTGCGGTTTTTGATGGCTACACCTTC
clone size: .; J gene: TRBJ2-7; V gene: TRBV27; D gene: .; CDR3 protein: CASSLSRSYEQYF; CDR3 DNA: TGTGCCAGCAGTTTATCCCGCAGCTACGAGCAGTACTTC
clone size: .; J gene: TRBJ2-1; V gene: TRBV5-1; D gene: TRBD2; CDR3 protein: CASSPTSGRAAGNEQFF; CDR3 DNA: TGCGCCAGCAGCCCAACTAGCGGGAGGGCCGCGGGCAATGAGCAGTTCTTC
clone size: .; J gene: TRBJ2-2; V gene: TRBV7-3; D gene: TRBD2; CDR3 protein: CASRRSGSRGGELFF; CDR3 DNA: TGTGCCAGCAGACGTAGCGGGAGTCGAGGCGGGGAGCTGTTTTTT
clone size: once; J gene: TRBJ1-1; V gene: TRBV19; D gene: .; CDR3 protein: CASSPLGPEAFF; CDR3 DNA: TGTGCCAGTAGTCCTCTGGGCCCGGAAGCTTTCTTT
clone size: once; J gene: TRBJ2-3; V gene: TRBV30; D gene: .; CDR3 protein: CAGTDSQHTDTQYF; CDR3 DNA: TGTGCCGGAACGGACTCTCAACACACAGATACGCAGTATTTT
clone size: .; J gene: TRBJ2-5; V gene: TRBV30; D gene: TRBD2; CDR3 protein: CAGTGLAEETQYF; CDR3 DNA: TGTGCCGGCACCGGACTAGCGGAAGAGACCCAGTACTTC
clone size: .; J gene: TRBJ2-6; V gene: TRBV7-9; D gene: .; CDR3 protein: CSSSQDSSGANVLTF; CDR3 DNA: TGTTCCAGCAGCCAGGACAGTTCCGGGGCCAACGTCCTGACTTTC
clone size: .; J gene: TRBJ1-1; V gene: TRBV18; D gene: .; CDR3 protein: CASSPPYRMNTEAFF; CDR3 DNA: TGTGCCAGCTCACCACCATACAGAATGAACACTGAAGCTTTCTTT
clone size: once; J gene: TRBJ2-3; V gene: TRBV10-3; D gene: .; CDR3 protein: CATSLVAASTDTQYF; CDR3 DNA: TGTGCCACCTCCCTAGTAGCGGCTAGCACAGATACGCAGTATTTT
clone size: .; J gene: TRBJ1-2; V gene: TRBV15; D gene: .; CDR3 protein: CATSVRQRGYTF; CDR3 DNA: TGTGCCACCAGCGTACGACAGAGAGGCTACACCTTC
clone size: .; J gene: TRBJ1-1; V gene: TRBV7-2; D gene: .; CDR3 protein: CASSRHRYTEAFF; CDR3 DNA: TGTGCCAGCAGCCGACACAGATACACTGAAGCTTTCTTT